Described below is a single TCR beta chain sequence and its context. No cognate antigen has been identified for it. No much larger clonotype is one base removed from it; base qualities were not supplied. This sample was included in a study of chemoradiotherapy in HPV16-positive cancers (dated by TCRdb to 2021 to 2024). Broadly, across the study: Candidate HPV-specific T-cell clones and common TCR motifs were defined by functional T-cell assays performed on cells from a couple of HPV16-positive patients. The study asked whether T-cell immunity against the HPV oncoproteins E6 and E7 changes during chemoradiotherapy and whether it affects survival. Next, the candidate HPV-specific TCRs and motifs were followed in TCR repertoires from approximately 82 patients with HPV-related cancers.

The protocol used for the library was the immunoSEQ multiplex PCR assay. TCRdb's version of the immuneACCESS table is confined to in-frame rearrangements and falls short of the full clone set. An unresolved V gene accounts for under half of the shortfall where checked; the remainder is of unknown origin. The sample data list more than 7,500 clones, and about 89% of these were observed just once. The ten largest clones take up just over 3.5% of the sample. V is cut back by 4 bases and J by 0 bases, with 13 bases in the junction unmatched. The CDR1 and CDR2 encoded by the germline V gene are LGHNA and YNFKEQ. There are 20 amino acids in the CDR3, from cysteine to phenylalanine inclusive. The DNA shown is the 60-base CDR3, in frame from base 1. Repertoires were sampled repeatedly over the course of chemoradiotherapy, so clonal expansion could be followed in the tumor microenvironment. General study outcomes and caveats: The functional definition of HPV-specific T cells was derived from only two HPV16-positive patients, and the survival association was reported for HPV16-positive patients. In HPV16-positive patients, expansion of HPV-responsive T cells during chemoradiotherapy was found to be associated with improved recurrence-free survival. Expansion of candidate HPV-specific clones and E7-related TCR motifs was observed in the tumor microenvironment during treatment, whereas no such expansion was observed for non-HPV-specific T cells.

This clonotype was sampled from a human donor with HPV-associated anogenital cancer. The starting material was blood, obtained from a patient who underwent chemoradiotherapy. Recombination connected TRBV4-2 to TRBJ2-2, and 11 junctional nucleotides match TRBD2. The DNA is TGTGCCAGCAGCCGAAATATAGCGGGGGGGGGATCGACGAACACCGGGGAGCTGTTTTTT. Its protein reads: CASSRNIAGGGSTNTGELFF.